The rows below give T cell receptor beta chains drawn from one sample of a study of cytomegalovirus exposure and HLA in healthy donors. Sequenced by immunoSEQ multiplex PCR; TCRdb stores in-frame clones only, minus some. The table lists 65,000 or so clones, approximately 80% of them singletons. The sequenced sample consisted of PBMCs. These receptors all stem from a woman between 40 and 55 years old in good health and CMV-seropositive. CDR3s include the opening cysteine and the closing phenylalanine or tryptophan. A D gene is named only where the DNA matches it firmly. Clone size appears in some rows only: once, few, many, or a class for an expanded clone.

cdr3_nt cdr3_aa j_call v_call clone_size d_call
TGTGCCTGGAGTTCGGTCTCCTCGAACTATGGCTACACCTTC CAWSSVSSNYGYTF TRBJ1-2 TRBV30 - -
TGTGCCAGCAGTGAGGGGCAGGGGAGATATCAGCCCCAGCATTTT CASSEGQGRYQPQHF TRBJ1-5 TRBV6-1 once -
TGTGCCACCAGCAGACAGGGGTTCAGCAATCAGCCCCAGCATTTT CATSRQGFSNQPQHF TRBJ1-5 TRBV15 - -
TGTGCCTGGAGTGTGAACAGGGGCGAGGGTGGCTACACCTTC CAWSVNRGEGGYTF TRBJ1-2 TRBV30 once TRBD1
TGTGCCTGGAGAAGTCGGGGGGGGGTCAATCAGCCCCAGCATTTT CAWRSRGGVNQPQHF TRBJ1-5 TRBV30 - -
TGTGCCAGCAGCTTAGAGGCAGGGGGATATGGCTACACCTTC CASSLEAGGYGYTF TRBJ1-2 TRBV7-9 - TRBD1
TGTGCCAGCAGTTACGAGACAGGACCCTACGAGCAGTACTTC CASSYETGPYEQYF TRBJ2-7 TRBV6-5 - -
TGTGCCAGCAGCTACGGACTAGCGGGGGGAGAGACCCAGTACTTC CASSYGLAGGETQYF TRBJ2-5 TRBV5-8 - TRBD2
TGCGCCAGCAGCCCCCGGATTGGAGTAGGAAACACAGATACGCAGTATTTT CASSPRIGVGNTDTQYF TRBJ2-3 TRBV4-1 once -
TGTGCCAGCAGCGGTTACCGGGACAGGGGGCCCCGGGCTTTCTTT CASSGYRDRGPRAFF TRBJ1-1 TRBV7-9 few TRBD1
TGTGCCAGCAGCCCTAGGGGGTGGGCAGGAAACACCATATATTTT CASSPRGWAGNTIYF TRBJ1-3 TRBV7-8 - -
TGCGCCAGCAGCCAAGACGGACTAGCTGTCGCTCCCGGGGAGCTGTTTTTT CASSQDGLAVAPGELFF TRBJ2-2 TRBV4-1 - TRBD2
TGCGCCAGCAGCCTCAGGGGATATGGTGATGAAAAACTGTTTTTT CASSLRGYGDEKLFF TRBJ1-4 TRBV5-1 - -
TGTGCCACCAGCAGAGGGGGGACAGGGAGAGATAATGGCTACACCTTC CATSRGGTGRDNGYTF TRBJ1-2 TRBV15 - TRBD1
TGTGCCAGCCGGCGATGGACAGAGAACAATCAGCCCCAGCATTTT CASRRWTENNQPQHF TRBJ1-5 TRBV28 - -
TGCGCCAGCAGCCAAGATAAGAGCAACACTGAAGCTTTCTTT CASSQDKSNTEAFF TRBJ1-1 TRBV4-1 - -
TGCAGTGCCGAGGGGGGGGGCGGCTACACCTTC CSAEGGGGYTF TRBJ1-2 TRBV20-1 - -
TGTGCCAGCAGCTTAACAGAGCAGGGGAACTATGGCTACACCTTC CASSLTEQGNYGYTF TRBJ1-2 TRBV7-6 once -
TGTGCCAGCAGCCAAGAAACAGTCGAGCAGTACTTC CASSQETVEQYF TRBJ2-7 TRBV14 - -
TGTGCCAGCAGCACGGGCGGGCTGGACACTGAAGCTTTCTTT CASSTGGLDTEAFF TRBJ1-1 TRBV5-8 once -
TGTGCCAGCAGCCAAAACCAACTCTATGGCTACACCTTC CASSQNQLYGYTF TRBJ1-2 TRBV14 few -
TGCAGCGTAGACCCGCCTAGCGGGGCCCGAAATGAGCAGTTCTTC CSVDPPSGARNEQFF TRBJ2-1 TRBV29-1 - TRBD2
TGTGCCAGCAGCCGGACTAGCGGGGGCCCCGATACGCAGTATTTT CASSRTSGGPDTQYF TRBJ2-3 TRBV7-2 - TRBD2
TGTGCCAGCAGCTTAGTGGGGGGCAATGAGCAGTTCTTC CASSLVGGNEQFF TRBJ2-1 TRBV13 - -
TGTGCCAGCACTAGTTTGGACACCGGGGAGCTGTTTTTT CASTSLDTGELFF TRBJ2-2 TRBV2 - -
TGTGCCAGCAGCTTGCGGACAGGGGGCTTTGAAAAACTGTTTTTT CASSLRTGGFEKLFF TRBJ1-4 TRBV5-4 - TRBD1
TGCGCCAGCAGCCAAGTCCACTCAGGGAATCAGCCCCAGCATTTT CASSQVHSGNQPQHF TRBJ1-5 TRBV4-1 few -
TGTGCCAGCAGCTTACGATCGGGGGGGGGAACTAATGAAAAACTGTTTTTT CASSLRSGGGTNEKLFF TRBJ1-4 TRBV11-2 - -
TGTGCCAGTAGTATCGGGCGGGGTCGAGAGACCCAGTACTTC CASSIGRGRETQYF TRBJ2-5 TRBV19 - -
TGTGCCAGCAGACCTAGCGGAAAGCAAGAGACCCAGTACTTC CASRPSGKQETQYF TRBJ2-5 TRBV25-1 - TRBD2
TGTGCCAGCTCACCGATCCCCGACACCCGTGGAGAGACCCAGTACTTC CASSPIPDTRGETQYF TRBJ2-5 TRBV18 - -
TGTGCCTGGAGTCGGCCAGGGTTCTTCTACGAGCAGTACTTC CAWSRPGFFYEQYF TRBJ2-7 TRBV30 - -
TGTGCCAGCAGTTTCATTCACTATGGCTACACCTTC CASSFIHYGYTF TRBJ1-2 TRBV28 - -
TGCGCCAGCTCAAACGAGGGGGGGCCGGGGACTGAAGCTTTCTTT CASSNEGGPGTEAFF TRBJ1-1 TRBV5-1 - -
TGTGCCACCAGCACCGGGATATCAAGGAGCTCCTATAATTCACCCCTCCACTTT CATSTGISRSSYNSPLHF TRBJ1-6 TRBV15 - -
TGTGCCAGCAGCCCCCAGGCCGGCGGGGCAGATACGCAGTATTTT CASSPQAGGADTQYF TRBJ2-3 TRBV7-2 - -
TGTGCCAGCAGCTTAGTGAGTAGGAGCGGGGGTAGCACAGATACGCAGTATTTT CASSLVSRSGGSTDTQYF TRBJ2-3 TRBV11-2 - TRBD2
TGTGCCAGCAGCTACGTTGGGGACAGTACTCGAGATGAAAAACTGTTTTTT CASSYVGDSTRDEKLFF TRBJ1-4 TRBV5-8 - TRBD1
TGCGCCAGCAGCTTGGTTTCGACTGCCTATGGCTACACCTTC CASSLVSTAYGYTF TRBJ1-2 TRBV5-1 - -
TGTGCCAGCAGCTTACCCGTCCTGGACAGGAACACCGGGGAGCTGTTTTTT CASSLPVLDRNTGELFF TRBJ2-2 TRBV7-9 - -
TGCGCCAGCAGCTGGACAGGGGGCATAGGGACCGGGGAGCTGTTTTTT CASSWTGGIGTGELFF TRBJ2-2 TRBV5-1 - TRBD1
TGTGCCAGCAGTTACTCTAGCCGGACAGGGCCCAATGAGCAGTTCTTC CASSYSSRTGPNEQFF TRBJ2-1 TRBV6-5 - TRBD1
TGTGCCAGCAGTTACCGGGGGGGGGAAGCTTTCTTT CASSYRGGEAFF TRBJ1-1 TRBV6-5 once -
TGTGCCAGCAGAGGGGGCGCCTCGGTCACCGGGGAGCTGTTTTTT CASRGGASVTGELFF TRBJ2-2 TRBV7-8 - TRBD1
TGTGCCAGCAGTACAGATTACAGGGCCCTCAGCGCCGGGGAGCTGTTTTTT CASSTDYRALSAGELFF TRBJ2-2 TRBV7-9 - -
TGTGCCAGCAGTTTGGGGGGGGGTATTGATGAGCAGTTCTTC CASSLGGGIDEQFF TRBJ2-1 TRBV27 - TRBD2
TGTGCCAGCAGCTCGGGGGGCCTGCGGGGGGACTACAATGAGCAGTTCTTC CASSSGGLRGDYNEQFF TRBJ2-1 TRBV7-6 - TRBD2
TGTGCCAGCAAGCAGGGGGCGGGCAATCAGCCCCAGCATTTT CASKQGAGNQPQHF TRBJ1-5 TRBV6-5 few TRBD1